A selection of T cell receptor beta chains follows, all from one sample in a study of blood T cell repertoires in COVID-19. The method was immunoSEQ multiplex PCR; TCRdb's version includes in-frame clones alone and lacks a portion of them. Among 400,000 to 550,000 clones, 80% to 90% were seen once, and the ten largest hold approximately 4.5%. Sequencing was performed on peripheral blood. Receptor source: a woman in her twenties or thirties with acute or convalescent COVID-19. The CDR3 runs from the conserved cysteine through the conserved F or W. Fields, in order: CDR3 DNA, CDR3 protein, J gene, clone size, D gene, V gene, CDR3 length. D genes are given only for firm matches. Where a row states a size, it is once, few, many or the class of an expanded clone; other rows omit it.

TGTGCCAGCAGCTTGGGACTGTTCTCTGGGGCCAACGTCCTGACTTTC	CASSLGLFSGANVLTF	TRBJ2-6	-	-	TRBV5-6	16
TGTGCCAGCAGCTTGACCGCGGGGGGCGTGGATGAGCAGTTCTTC	CASSLTAGGVDEQFF	TRBJ2-1	-	TRBD2	TRBV13	15
TGCAGCGTAGCGGGGGGCGCCTACAATGAGCAGTTCTTC	CSVAGGAYNEQFF	TRBJ2-1	-	TRBD2	TRBV29-1	13
TGCGCCAGCAGCTTGGAGCGGGGGGAACAAGAGACCCAGTACTTC	CASSLERGEQETQYF	TRBJ2-5	-	TRBD2	TRBV5-1	15
TGTGCCAGCAGCCGGACTAACCAAGAGACCCAGTACTTC	CASSRTNQETQYF	TRBJ2-5	-	-	TRBV4-2	13
TGTGCCATCAGTGAGTTAGAGACTAGCAGCAATGAGCAGTTCTTC	CAISELETSSNEQFF	TRBJ2-1	once	TRBD2	TRBV10-3	15
TGCGCCAGCAGCCACACCGGGACAGCAGAAGGATGGGGTCAGCCCCAGCATTTT	CASSHTGTAEGWGQPQHF	TRBJ1-5	-	TRBD1	TRBV4-1	18
TGTGCCAGCAGTTTGTTGACAGGGGTACGGGAAAAACTGTTTTTT	CASSLLTGVREKLFF	TRBJ1-4	-	TRBD1	TRBV27	15
TGTGCCAGCAGCTTAGTCTTGGCGGGGGGGCGAGGGACCCAGTACTTC	CASSLVLAGGRGTQYF	TRBJ2-5	-	TRBD2	TRBV7-6	16
TGTGCCAGCAGTTTATCCCGGGACAGAGGTAATGAGCAGTTCTTC	CASSLSRDRGNEQFF	TRBJ2-1	-	TRBD1	TRBV28	15
TGTGCCAGCAGTCCTCGGGTCTACAATGAGCAGTTCTTC	CASSPRVYNEQFF	TRBJ2-1	-	-	TRBV27	13
TGTGCCAGCAGTTTTTTAGGACAGGGGGCTTGGGAGACCCAGTACTTC	CASSFLGQGAWETQYF	TRBJ2-5	-	TRBD1	TRBV27	16
TGTGCCAGCAGCTCACAGACAGGCCTGGGTACTGAAGCTTTCTTT	CASSSQTGLGTEAFF	TRBJ1-1	-	-	TRBV5-4	15
TGTGCCAGCAGCCCCGGGACAGCGGATAATGAAAAACTGTTTTTT	CASSPGTADNEKLFF	TRBJ1-4	-	TRBD1	TRBV7-9	15
TGTGCCAGCAGCTTGGCTCGGGGATTCAACGAGCAGTACTTC	CASSLARGFNEQYF	TRBJ2-7	-	-	TRBV5-6	14
TGTGCCAGCAGCATCTCAGGGAACTATGGCTACACCTTC	CASSISGNYGYTF	TRBJ1-2	-	-	TRBV12-3/TRBV12-4	13
TGTGCCAGTAGACCGGACAGGCTATCATTGAACACTGAAGCTTTCTTT	CASRPDRLSLNTEAFF	TRBJ1-1	once	TRBD1	TRBV19	16
TGTGCCAGCAGCCTCAGGGATTGGCGGGAGCAGTACTTC	CASSLRDWREQYF	TRBJ2-7	once	-	TRBV5-6	13
TGTGCCAGCAGCGTAGTTCCAAGCAATTCACCCCTCCACTTT	CASSVVPSNSPLHF	TRBJ1-6	-	-	TRBV9	14
TGTGCCAGCAGCCTAAGCGGAGGACAGGGGGCACATACCGAGCAGTACTTC	CASSLSGGQGAHTEQYF	TRBJ2-7	-	TRBD1	TRBV27	17
TGTGCCAGCAGCTCCGGTCACCCCACCAATGAGCAGTTCTTC	CASSSGHPTNEQFF	TRBJ2-1	-	-	TRBV5-6	14
TGTGCCAGCAGTTTGCGAGGGAAAGAGCAGTACTTC	CASSLRGKEQYF	TRBJ2-7	once	-	TRBV27	12
TGTGCCAGCATGTACAGACTAGCGGGGGCTCCAGATACGCAGTATTTT	CASMYRLAGAPDTQYF	TRBJ2-3	-	TRBD2	TRBV6-4	16
TGTGCCAGCGGGGAGACAGGGGTCTATGGCTACACCTTC	CASGETGVYGYTF	TRBJ1-2	-	TRBD1	TRBV12-3/TRBV12-4	13
TGTGCCTGGAGTGGGGCGGTGGCGACAGGGGCCCGGGACGAGCAGTACTTC	CAWSGAVATGARDEQYF	TRBJ2-7	-	TRBD1	TRBV30	17
TGTGCCAGCAGCGTAGGCGCGGGGGGCCGAGGGACTGAAGCTTTCTTT	CASSVGAGGRGTEAFF	TRBJ1-1	-	-	TRBV9	16
TGTGCCAGCACCCCGGGAACGGGGGGCACCGGGGAGCTGTTTTTT	CASTPGTGGTGELFF	TRBJ2-2	-	TRBD2	TRBV3-1/TRBV3-2	15
TGTGCCAGCAGACAGGGTCCGGGGGGGCCCCCAGATACGCAGTATTTT	CASRQGPGGPPDTQYF	TRBJ2-3	-	TRBD2	TRBV28	16
TGCAGTGCTATTGACAGTTACACTGAAGCTTTCTTT	CSAIDSYTEAFF	TRBJ1-1	-	-	TRBV20-1	12
TGTGCCAGCAGCTTTGCGGGACAGGCCTACAATGAGCAGTTCTTC	CASSFAGQAYNEQFF	TRBJ2-1	-	TRBD1	TRBV7-3	15
TGTGCCAGCAGCCAAGGACTAGCGGGGGCCCGCGATACGCAGTATTTT	CASSQGLAGARDTQYF	TRBJ2-3	-	TRBD2	TRBV3-1/TRBV3-2	16
TGCGCCAGCAGGTTAACAGCAGACCGAAACTATGGCTACACCTTC	CASRLTADRNYGYTF	TRBJ1-2	-	-	TRBV5-1	15
TGCGCCAGCAGCCAAGATCTGACAGGGTTGCACGGCTACACCTTC	CASSQDLTGLHGYTF	TRBJ1-2	few	TRBD1	TRBV4-1	15
TGCGCCAGCAGCTTCGGGGGGACAGGGTTTTACGAGCAGTACTTC	CASSFGGTGFYEQYF	TRBJ2-7	-	TRBD1	TRBV5-1	15
TGTGCCAGCAGCCCCGGGACTAGCGGGGGGGCCGCCCACGAGCAGTACTTC	CASSPGTSGGAAHEQYF	TRBJ2-7	-	TRBD2	TRBV13	17
TGCAGCGCCGCGACAGGGTTTAATAATTCACCCCTCCACTTT	CSAATGFNNSPLHF	TRBJ1-6	few	TRBD1	TRBV29-1	14
TGTGCCAGCTCTGGGGCCCAAGAGACCCAGTACTTC	CASSGAQETQYF	TRBJ2-5	once	-	TRBV11-3	12
TGTGCCAGCAGTCCAAGGGGGACTAACTATGGCTACACCTTC	CASSPRGTNYGYTF	TRBJ1-2	-	-	TRBV28	14
TGTGCCAGCAGCGGGATAGGGGGTAATCAGCCCCAGCATTTT	CASSGIGGNQPQHF	TRBJ1-5	-	-	TRBV2	14
TGTGCCAGCAGTGAAGCCGGCAGGGGATTGGGCGAGCAGTACTTC	CASSEAGRGLGEQYF	TRBJ2-7	-	-	TRBV2	15
TGTGCCAGCAGCAGAGGACTAGCGGGGGGTTCCAATGAGCAGTTCTTC	CASSRGLAGGSNEQFF	TRBJ2-1	-	TRBD2	TRBV7-6	16
TGTGCCAGAAGCCCAGCATCCTTAATACTAGCGGGGGTCACAGATACGCAGTATTTT	CARSPASLILAGVTDTQYF	TRBJ2-3	-	TRBD2	TRBV5-3	19
TGTGCCAGCGCGGGACAGAAAATTCGCTCCCAGTACTTC	CASAGQKIRSQYF	TRBJ2-5	once	-	TRBV2	13